The rows below give T cell receptor beta chains drawn from one sample of a study of T cells after yellow fever vaccination. TCRdb re-called the 5' RACE reads with MiXCR, one entry per CDR3 protein. This sample has nearly 300,000 distinct CDR3 sequences, with 8.7% found just once. The sequences come from CD4+ T cells sorted from PBMCs, collected 5 days after the yellow fever booster vaccination. These receptors were taken from a man between 18 and 29 years old who received the YFV17D yellow fever vaccine. CDR3s include the opening cysteine and the closing phenylalanine or tryptophan. The D gene is left open where the match is weak. Not every row has a clone size; where given, it reads once, few, many or a size class.

cdr3_aa	cdr3_nt	d_call	v_call	j_call	clone_size
CSVIKWGRVGDTQYF	TGCAGCGTTATCAAGTGGGGGAGGGTCGGAGATACGCAGTATTTT	TRBD2	TRBV29-1	TRBJ2-3	.
CSGAGGHSYNEQFF	TGCAGTGGAGCGGGGGGTCATTCCTACAATGAGCAGTTCTTC	TRBD2	TRBV20-1	TRBJ2-1	few
CASSSGRGYGYTF	TGTGCCAGCAGCTCAGGGAGGGGCTATGGCTACACCTTC	.	TRBV7-2	TRBJ1-2	.
CATMKPGAGEKLFF	TGTGCCACAATGAAGCCGGGGGCAGGGGAAAAACTGTTTTTT	.	TRBV10-3	TRBJ1-4	few
CASSPRDSNYGYTF	TGTGCCAGCAGCCCCCGGGACAGTAACTATGGCTACACCTTC	TRBD1	TRBV5-4	TRBJ1-2	.
CASRAQAGGPETQYF	TGTGCCAGCAGGGCCCAGGCGGGGGGGCCGGAGACCCAGTACTTC	TRBD2	TRBV7-2	TRBJ2-5	.
CASSLGQGAFNTEAFF	TGTGCCAGCAGCTTAGGACAGGGGGCCTTTAACACTGAAGCTTTCTTT	TRBD1	TRBV7-2	TRBJ1-1	.
CASSRGGGANTGELFF	TGTGCCAGCAGCCGTGGTGGAGGGGCAAACACCGGGGAGCTGTTTTTT	.	TRBV5-4	TRBJ2-2	.
CASSEQSSTDTQYF	TGCGCCAGCAGCGAACAGTCTAGCACAGATACGCAGTATTTT	.	TRBV5-1	TRBJ2-3	.
CASTAAGGGTDTQYF	TGTGCCAGCACCGCCGCGGGGGGAGGAACAGATACGCAGTATTTT	TRBD2	TRBV7-2	TRBJ2-3	.
CASSPTGSRWETQYF	TGTGCCAGCAGCCCGACAGGCTCCCGCTGGGAGACCCAGTACTTC	.	TRBV11-2	TRBJ2-5	many
CATSRVGQETQYF	TGTGCCACCAGCAGAGTGGGTCAAGAGACCCAGTACTTC	.	TRBV15	TRBJ2-5	few
CASSQDRAPVGGYTF	TGCGCCAGCAGCCAAGACAGGGCCCCGGTCGGTGGCTACACCTTC	.	TRBV4-3	TRBJ1-2	.
CASSLDLTTGAGANVLTF	TGTGCCAGCAGCTTAGACCTCACGACGGGGGCAGGGGCCAACGTCCTGACTTTC	.	TRBV7-2	TRBJ2-6	.
CASSQGRAASPLHF	TGTGCCAGCAGCCAAGGCAGGGCAGCATCACCCCTCCACTTT	.	TRBV3-1	TRBJ1-6	few
CASSYSGDQPQHF	TGTGCCAGCAGTTACTCAGGCGACCAGCCCCAGCATTTT	.	TRBV6-6	TRBJ1-5	.
CASSQVGRRRGEKLFF	TGCGCCAGCAGCCAAGTAGGCCGTCGCCGTGGTGAAAAACTGTTTTTT	.	TRBV4-3	TRBJ1-4	many
CASSTGTAATNEKLFF	TGTGCCAGCAGCACCGGGACCGCTGCAACTAATGAAAAACTGTTTTTT	.	TRBV7-9	TRBJ1-4	.
CASSQDVGDRVPEQYF	TGTGCCAGCAGCCAAGACGTCGGGGACAGGGTCCCCGAGCAGTACTTC	TRBD1	TRBV3-1	TRBJ2-7	.
CASSLGGESTDTQYF	TGCGCCAGCAGCTTGGGGGGAGAGAGCACAGATACGCAGTATTTT	.	TRBV5-1	TRBJ2-3	.
CASSIASGETQYF	TGTGCCAGCTCAATCGCTAGCGGGGAGACCCAGTACTTC	TRBD2	TRBV18	TRBJ2-5	.
CSARALAGVNEHFF	TGCAGTGCTAGAGCCCTAGCGGGGGTCAATGAGCACTTCTTC	TRBD2	TRBV20-1	TRBJ2-1	.
CASSLQVPANTGELFF	TGCGCCAGCAGTTTGCAGGTTCCCGCGAACACCGGGGAGCTGTTTTTT	.	TRBV5-1	TRBJ2-2	many
CASSPQGAWTDTQYF	TGTGCCAGCAGCCCCCAAGGGGCTTGGACAGATACGCAGTATTTT	.	TRBV7-9	TRBJ2-3	.
CASSLLAGGITDTQYF	TGTGCCAGCAGCCTGCTAGCGGGGGGTATCACAGATACGCAGTATTTT	TRBD2	TRBV3-1	TRBJ2-3	.
CASSPDLWGKNIQYF	TGTGCCAGCAGCCCCGATTTGTGGGGCAAAAACATTCAGTACTTC	.	TRBV11-2	TRBJ2-4	.
CASSTRQGNSPLHF	TGTGCCAGCAGCACACGACAGGGGAATTCACCCCTCCACTTT	TRBD1	TRBV12-3/TRBV12-4	TRBJ1-6	.
CASSSGHWQETQYF	TGCGCCAGCAGCTCCGGGCACTGGCAAGAGACCCAGTACTTC	.	TRBV4-3	TRBJ2-5	few
CASSLGRQGTEAFF	TGTGCCAGCAGTTTAGGCCGTCAGGGGACTGAAGCTTTCTTT	.	TRBV12-3/TRBV12-4	TRBJ1-1	few
CASTPTGSRVTEAFF	TGTGCCAGCACCCCGACAGGTTCCAGGGTCACTGAAGCTTTCTTT	.	TRBV12-3/TRBV12-4	TRBJ1-1	.
CASSVGSNEQFF	TGTGCCAGCAGCGTTGGGTCCAATGAGCAGTTCTTC	.	TRBV9	TRBJ2-1	few
CASSRAPDAANYGYTF	TGTGCCAGCAGCCGAGCCCCCGACGCTGCTAACTATGGCTACACCTTC	.	TRBV5-4	TRBJ1-2	few
CSVEAGEKLFF	TGCAGCGTTGAAGCGGGGGAAAAACTGTTTTTT	.	TRBV29-1	TRBJ1-4	many
CASSPGTGGSGYNEQFF	TGCGCCAGCAGCCCAGGGACAGGGGGTTCCGGTTACAATGAGCAGTTCTTC	TRBD1	TRBV5-1	TRBJ2-1	many
CATSRAGGEDTEAFF	TGTGCCACCAGCAGAGCTGGGGGGGAGGACACTGAAGCTTTCTTT	.	TRBV15	TRBJ1-1	.
CASSLSGRGSPLHF	TGTGCCAGCAGTTTATCAGGGCGCGGTTCACCCCTCCACTTT	.	TRBV12-3/TRBV12-4	TRBJ1-6	.
CAMTRRGLNTGELFF	TGTGCCATGACGCGCCGGGGACTGAACACCGGGGAGCTGTTTTTT	.	TRBV12-3/TRBV12-4	TRBJ2-2	many
CARSRRDRGPNEQFF	TGTGCCAGAAGCCGTCGGGACAGGGGGCCCAATGAGCAGTTCTTC	TRBD1	TRBV5-3	TRBJ2-1	.
CAISESDRGSGYEQYF	TGTGCCATCAGTGAGTCGGACAGGGGAAGTGGCTACGAGCAGTACTTC	TRBD1	TRBV10-3	TRBJ2-7	many
CASRRGGARGYTF	TGTGCCAGCAGAAGAGGGGGGGCGCGGGGCTACACCTTC	.	TRBV12-3/TRBV12-4	TRBJ1-2	.
CASSRGGTYNEQFF	TGTGCCAGCAGCAGGGGGGGAACGTACAATGAGCAGTTCTTC	.	TRBV6-1	TRBJ2-1	.
CASSVGAGPPNTGELFF	TGTGCCAGCAGCGTAGGGGCAGGACCTCCGAACACCGGGGAGCTGTTTTTT	.	TRBV9	TRBJ2-2	.
CASSLALRDRVDTEAFF	TGTGCCAGCAGTTTAGCACTCCGGGACAGGGTTGACACTGAAGCTTTCTTT	TRBD1	TRBV12-3/TRBV12-4	TRBJ1-1	.
CASSLDRAGGEQYF	TGTGCCAGCAGCTTAGATAGGGCAGGGGGCGAGCAGTACTTC	TRBD1	TRBV7-9	TRBJ2-7	.
CASSSTTSGGHNEQFF	TGTGCCAGCAGCTCGACGACTAGCGGGGGGCACAATGAGCAGTTCTTC	TRBD2	TRBV6-2/TRBV6-3	TRBJ2-1	.
CASSGDSGANVLTF	TGCGCCAGCAGCGGCGACTCTGGGGCCAACGTCCTGACTTTC	.	TRBV5-1	TRBJ2-6	few
CASRVPGREDTQYF	TGTGCCAGCAGGGTTCCGGGGCGGGAAGATACGCAGTATTTT	.	TRBV5-4	TRBJ2-3	.
CASSSSTGRSYEQYF	TGCGCCAGCAGCTCTTCGACAGGGAGGTCCTACGAGCAGTACTTC	.	TRBV5-1	TRBJ2-7	.
CASSEGPNGYTF	TGTGCCAGCAGTGAGGGGCCTAATGGCTACACCTTC	.	TRBV2	TRBJ1-2	many
CSAPSDPLNEQFF	TGCAGTGCTCCTAGCGATCCTCTCAATGAGCAGTTCTTC	.	TRBV20-1	TRBJ2-1	.
CASTLDIQYGYTF	TGTGCCAGCACCCTGGACATTCAGTATGGCTACACCTTC	.	TRBV7-2	TRBJ1-2	few
CASTWAGNQPQHF	TGTGCCAGCACCTGGGCTGGCAATCAGCCCCAGCATTTT	.	TRBV12-3/TRBV12-4	TRBJ1-5	few
CASSLNAGGANVLTF	TGTGCCAGCAGTTTAAATGCAGGGGGGGCCAACGTCCTGACTTTC	.	TRBV27	TRBJ2-6	.
CASSFSGSHGGYTF	TGCGCCAGCAGCTTTAGCGGGTCGCATGGCGGCTACACCTTC	.	TRBV5-1	TRBJ1-2	many